A selection of T cell receptor beta chains follows, all from one sample in a study of identical twins. Via MiXCR, TCRdb re-called the 5' RACE reads, giving one row per CDR3 protein. In the table there are roughly 750,000 distinct CDR3 sequences, over 20% of which are singletons. The same sample was also used in a study of T cells expressing NK-cell markers.

Sequenced: PBMCs. The receptor set was obtained from a woman under 30 in good health. The CDR3 runs from the conserved cysteine through the conserved F or W. The order of the fields is J gene, clone size, V gene, D gene, CDR3 DNA, CDR3 protein. A D gene is named only where the DNA matches it firmly. Clone sizes are given selectively: once, few, many, or a class where the clone is expanded.

TRBJ2-1 NA TRBV24-1 TRBD2 TGTGCCACCAGTGATCATAAGCGGGGGGGTTCTAATGAGCAGTTCTTC CATSDHKRGGSNEQFF
TRBJ2-1 few TRBV12-3/TRBV12-4 TRBD2 TGTGCCAGCAGTGGGAGGGAGAGCTCCTACAATGAGCAGTTCTTC CASSGRESSYNEQFF
TRBJ2-7 few TRBV29-1 TRBD1 TGCAGCGCACGGGACAGGAAAAACTACGAGCAGTACTTC CSARDRKNYEQYF
TRBJ1-1 few TRBV20-1 NA TGCAGTGCTGGGGGGGGGCGTTACACTGAAGCTTTCTTT CSAGGGRYTEAFF
TRBJ1-6 NA TRBV5-6 NA TGTGCCAGCAGCTTGGGTAGGAGTTCACCCCTCCACTTT CASSLGRSSPLHF
TRBJ1-5 NA TRBV6-5 TRBD1 TGTGCCAGCAGTTACCTAGGACAGGCTAATCAGCCCCAGCATTTT CASSYLGQANQPQHF
TRBJ2-5 once TRBV18 TRBD2 TGTGCCAGCTCACCACGAGCGGGAGGATATCGGGAGACCCAGTACTTC CASSPRAGGYRETQYF
TRBJ2-3 many TRBV5-4 NA TGTGCCAGCAGCTTCGAGGGGGGCACAGATACGCAGTATTTT CASSFEGGTDTQYF
TRBJ1-1 NA TRBV20-1 TRBD1 TGCAGTGCACAAAAGGGGGCCACTGAAGCTTTCTTT CSAQKGATEAFF
TRBJ1-3 NA TRBV15 NA TGTGCCACCAGCAGGTCCACCTCTGGAAACACCATATATTTT CATSRSTSGNTIYF
TRBJ2-5 few TRBV29-1 NA TGCAGCGTTGAGACGGGGCAAGAGACCCAGTACTTC CSVETGQETQYF
TRBJ2-1 few TRBV12-3/TRBV12-4 TRBD2 TGTGCCAGCAGTGGGAAAGTAAGCGGGGGGGCAAGGGATGAGCAGTTCTTC CASSGKVSGGARDEQFF
TRBJ1-1 NA TRBV5-6 NA TGTGCCAGCAGCTTGGCGCTGAGGGGACCTGAAGCTTTCTTT CASSLALRGPEAFF
TRBJ2-7 few TRBV29-1 NA TGCAGCGTTGCCTCGGGGAGAACCTACGAGCAGTACTTC CSVASGRTYEQYF
TRBJ1-3 NA TRBV14 NA TGTGCCAGCAGCCTTACAGGGATGGTAAACACCATATATTTT CASSLTGMVNTIYF
TRBJ2-1 few TRBV15 TRBD2 TGTGCCACCAGAGGAGGCGAGACTAGCGTTTACAATGAGCAGTTCTTC CATRGGETSVYNEQFF
TRBJ2-7 many TRBV10-3 TRBD1 TGTGCCATCAGTGGGATTGGGACAGGAGGGATCGAGCAGTACTTC CAISGIGTGGIEQYF
TRBJ2-2 few TRBV29-1 TRBD1 TGCACCTACAGGGGGCCCGGCGGGGAGCTGTTTTTT CTYRGPGGELFF
TRBJ2-3 NA TRBV20-1 NA TGCAGTGGGGGGCGGGGACTCACAGATACGCAGTATTTT CSGGRGLTDTQYF
TRBJ1-2 NA TRBV20-1 NA TGCAGTGCTAGAGGAGAGAGGGGGGGCTATGGCTACACCTTC CSARGERGGYGYTF
TRBJ2-1 few TRBV5-1 NA TGCGCCAGCAGCATCAGGGGGGATTCCTACAATGAGCAGTTCTTC CASSIRGDSYNEQFF
TRBJ2-7 NA TRBV4-2 NA TGTGCCAGCAGCCAAGATCAGGCTAGCGCATCCTACGAGCAGTACTTC CASSQDQASASYEQYF
TRBJ1-4 NA TRBV4-3 NA TGCGCCAGCAGCCAAGATCCGGGGGGAGCTAATGAAAAACTGTTTTTT CASSQDPGGANEKLFF
TRBJ2-7 NA TRBV5-1 NA TGCGCCAGCAAAAACATGGGATACGAGCAGTACTTC CASKNMGYEQYF
TRBJ2-7 few TRBV7-8 TRBD2 TGTGCCAGCAGCCCCCGCCGACTAGCGGGAGGAACTTCCTACGAGCAGTACTTC CASSPRRLAGGTSYEQYF
TRBJ1-2 many TRBV27 NA TGTGCCAGCAGTTTACAGGGTGGAAACTATGGCTACACCTTC CASSLQGGNYGYTF
TRBJ2-1 few TRBV20-1 NA TGCAGTGCTAGGAGCGGAGTTTACAATGAGCAGTTCTTC CSARSGVYNEQFF
TRBJ1-1 few TRBV13 NA TGTGCCAGTCAGGGGAATGAAGCTTTCTTT CASQGNEAFF
TRBJ2-3 few TRBV5-1 NA TGCGCCAGCAGCTTGGAAGCGGCCACGTCCCCGAACACAGATACGCAGTATTTT CASSLEAATSPNTDTQYF
TRBJ2-2 few TRBV20-1 NA TGCAGTGCTAGAGACAGTCATCCGAACACCGGGGAGCTGTTTTTT CSARDSHPNTGELFF